One sample yielded the 20 T cell receptor beta chains listed below, sequenced in a study of T-cell memory formation after mild COVID-19. TCRdb redid the calling of the 5' RACE reads with MiXCR, one entry per CDR3 protein. This sample has more than 450,000 distinct CDR3 sequences, with 18% found just once. Sequencing used PBMCs or a T cell subset sorted from them (not recorded which). The receptors were sampled from an adult woman who had mild COVID-19 (a few samples of this study predate the infection). Cell type and time point are not known.

This clonotype was counted between two and nine times. The chain is built from TRBV20-1 and TRBJ2-7; weak D call: TRBD1 (6 bases). Deletions cut 4 bases from V and 1 base from J, with 17 bases between. Germline V CDR1 and CDR2: DFQATT, SNEGSKA (reference sequence). The CDR3 has 15 amino acids. CDR3 nucleotides: TGCAGTGCTACAAACCGGGACACCTTTTCCTACGAGCAGTACTTC. It translates to CSATNRDTFSYEQYF.

V is TRBV9 and J is TRBJ2-5, with TRBD2 identical over 11 bases. This CDR3 has 15 amino acids. Germline CDR1 SGDLS, CDR2 YYNGEE. V shed 2 bases, J shed 3 bases, and the junction held 3 bases outside the gene matches. The CDR3 loop reads CASSVGTSGKETQYF. CDR3 nucleotides: TGTGCCAGCAGCGTCGGGACTAGCGGTAAAGAGACCCAGTACTTC.

A few counts support this clonotype. The CDR3, as DNA: TGCGCCAGCAGCTGGAGGGGGTTCACCGGGGAGCTGTTTTTT. The encoded protein is CASSWRGFTGELFF. The chain employs TRBV4-1 and TRBJ2-2; D might be TRBD1 or TRBD2, each matching 6 bases. This CDR3 has 14 amino acids. Trimming stripped 5 bases from V and 4 bases from J, with 11 bases between. In germline, CDR1 is MGHRA, CDR2 YSYEKL.

The chain is built from TRBV12-3 or TRBV12-4 and TRBJ2-3; either TRBD1 or TRBD2 may fit D (5 bases each). The CDR3 is 14 residues long. Trimming removed 3 bases from V and 5 bases from J, with 12 bases in between. The CDR3 reads CASSFYLGGDTQYF. The CDR3 DNA reads as TGTGCCAGCAGTTTTTATCTTGGGGGAGATACGCAGTATTTT.

The rearrangement joins TRBV24-1 to TRBJ1-5; TRBD1 matches 8 bases. CDR1 and CDR2 (germline): KGHDR, SFDVKD. The CDR3 runs to 15 residues. V was pared by 4 bases and J by 2 bases, with 3 bases of the junction left unmatched. CDR3 coding DNA: TGTGCCACCAGTGAACAGGGGGTGGGCAATCAGCCCCAGCATTTT. Translated: CATSEQGVGNQPQHF.

This clonotype turned up a few times. The genes are TRBV5-1 and TRBJ2-6; 9 bases align to TRBD1. The germline V gene encodes CDR1 SGHRS and CDR2 YFSETQ. J was trimmed by 1 base and V by 2 bases; bases with no gene match: 7. CDR3 length equals 18 residues. The CDR3 sequence: CASSLRGQGPSGANVLTF. The CDR3 DNA is TGCGCCAGCAGCTTACGGGGACAGGGCCCTTCTGGGGCCAACGTCCTGACTTTC. The full variable domain, rest sourced from reference TRBV5-1 and TRBJ2-6, is KAGVTQTPRYLIKTRGQQVTLSCSPISGHRSVSWYQQTPGQGLQFLFEYFSETQRNKGNFPGRFSGRQFSNSRSEMNVSTLELGDSALYLCASSLRGQGPSGANVLTFGAGSRLTVL.

This clonotype has a handful of counts. The chain couples TRBV4-3 to TRBJ2-5; TRBD1 is a possible D gene (6 bases). V lost 1 base and J 0 bases, leaving 9 bases between the germline ends. Germline V gene lookup returns CDR1 LGHNA and CDR2 YSLEER. This CDR3 is built from 15 residues. CDR3 sequence: CASSQGQGYQETQYF. The DNA of the CDR3 is TGCGCCAGCAGCCAAGGGCAGGGGTACCAAGAGACCCAGTACTTC.

J is TRBJ2-5 and V is TRBV11-2; 12 bases are a match to TRBD2. Trimming cost V 5 bases and J 4 bases; bases outside gene matches: 14. This CDR3 has 18 amino acids. In germline, CDR1 is SGHAT, CDR2 FQNNGV. The CDR3 region is CASSRSRASGGARETQYF. CDR3 DNA sequence: TGTGCCAGCAGCCGATCCCGGGCTAGCGGGGGGGCCCGAGAGACCCAGTACTTC. Based on the CDR3 plus reference TRBV11-2 and TRBJ2-5, the full variable domain is EAGVAQSPRYKIIEKRQSVAFWCNPISGHATLYWYQQILGQGPKLLIQFQNNGVVDDSQLPKDRFSAERLKGVDSTLKIQPAKLEDSAVYLCASSRSRASGGARETQYFGPGTRLLVL.

The chain carries TRBV11-2 and TRBJ1-4; D possibly corresponds to TRBD1 (5 bases). The V gene lost 0 bases and the J gene lost 6 bases, with 11 bases spanning the gap. The CDR3 totals 15 residues. Germline lookup yields CDR1 SGHAT and CDR2 FQNNGV. CDR3 amino acids: CASSLDKGFDEKLFF. CDR3 DNA: TGTGCCAGCAGCTTAGATAAGGGGTTCGATGAAAAACTGTTTTTT.

This clonotype was observed a few times. The chain recombines TRBV20-1 with TRBJ2-2; D call uncertain. Trimming removed 6 bases at V and 11 bases at J, with 16 bases between. There are 12 residues in the CDR3. The V gene's germline CDR1 is DFQATT and CDR2 SNEGSKA (reference sequence). CDR3 in amino acids: CSAEDGPLELFF. The CDR3 DNA reads as TGCAGTGCCGAAGACGGACCTCTCGAGCTGTTTTTT.

This chain connects TRBV29-1 to TRBJ2-7, with 12 bases identical to TRBD2. With 7 bases clipped from V and 0 bases from J, the junction kept 1 base outside the gene matches. The germline CDR1 and CDR2 sequences are SQVTM and ANQGSEA. This CDR3 has 13 amino acids. The DNA for the CDR3 is TGCAGCGCGACTAGCGGGAGCTCCTACGAGCAGTACTTC. Its protein product is CSATSGSSYEQYF.

This chain joins TRBV5-1 and TRBJ2-1; D tentatively reads TRBD1 or TRBD2 (5 bases each). Looked up from germline, CDR1 is SGHRS and CDR2 is YFSETQ. V was clipped by 2 bases and J by 2 bases, with 11 bases between them. This CDR3 spans 15 amino acids. Written as DNA, the CDR3 is TGCGCCAGCAGCTTCGGGACCCAAACCTACAATGAGCAGTTCTTC. The encoded protein is CASSFGTQTYNEQFF.

The V and J genes are TRBV4-1 and TRBJ1-3, with TRBD1 matching 7 bases. Germline CDR1 and CDR2: MGHRA and YSYEKL. With 2 bases clipped from V and 4 bases from J, the junction kept 8 bases outside the gene matches. This CDR3 spans 16 amino acids. The CDR3 loop reads CASSQPDRETGNTIYF. CDR3 sequence (DNA): TGCGCCAGCAGCCAACCCGACAGGGAGACCGGAAACACCATATATTTT.

The chain combines TRBV6-5 with TRBJ2-7, with D hard to call. This CDR3 is 12 amino acids long. V dropped 6 bases and J dropped 5 bases, with 11 bases sitting between them. The germline V gene encodes CDR1 MNHEY and CDR2 SVGAGI. The CDR3 DNA sequence: TGTGCCAGCAGGGACCCCCAAGACGAGCAGTACTTC. Its translation is CASRDPQDEQYF.

In its sample, this clonotype was seen a few times. This chain uses TRBV20-1 with TRBJ2-1; 7 bases are shared with TRBD2. CDR1 is DFQATT and CDR2 is SNEGSKA in the germline V gene (reference sequence). CDR3 length: 15 amino acids. Trimming took 6 bases from V and 0 from J; bases not matched to a gene: 8. CDR3 nucleotide sequence: TGCAGTGCCCCTTCCGGGGGGAGCTCCTACAATGAGCAGTTCTTC. Translating it yields CSAPSGGSSYNEQFF.

This clonotype came up a few times. This chain connects TRBV6-2 or TRBV6-3 to TRBJ2-1; 9 bases match TRBD2. Germline CDR1 MNHEY, CDR2 SVGEGT. The V and J ends lost 2 bases and 4 bases, in that order; junction bases with no gene match: 3. CDR3 length equals 15 residues. Written as DNA, the CDR3 is TGTGCCAGCAGTTACGGCGGGAGGGCATACAATGAGCAGTTCTTC. Protein product: CASSYGGRAYNEQFF.

The DNA for the CDR3 is TGTGCCAGCACCGATGCAATAATGAACACTGAAGCTTTCTTT. Translating gives CASTDAIMNTEAFF. The V gene is TRBV12-3 or TRBV12-4, the J gene TRBJ1-1; D gene uncertain. This CDR3 comprises 14 residues. V lost 7 bases, J lost 0 bases, and 12 bases lay in between.

The V call is TRBV10-3, the J call TRBJ1-3, with D perhaps matching TRBD1 (6 bases). V lost 6 bases, J lost 0 bases, and 9 bases lay in between. The CDR3 sequence is 14 residues long. The germline CDR1 and CDR2 sequences are ENHRY and SYGVKD. The CDR3 sequence: CAIRPGDSGNTIYF. The CDR3 nucleotides are TGTGCCATCAGACCAGGGGACTCTGGAAACACCATATATTTT.

In this sample, this clonotype turned up a few times. This chain joins TRBV9 and TRBJ2-7; no definite D call. CDR3 length: 14 amino acids. V lost 4 bases and J lost 3, with 14 bases in between. Germline V CDR1 and CDR2: SGDLS, YYNGEE. CDR3 loop: CASSPMMGNYEQYF. In DNA, the CDR3 is TGTGCCAGCAGCCCGATGATGGGAAACTACGAGCAGTACTTC.

This clonotype was detected many times. The rearrangement joins TRBV5-1 to TRBJ2-7, with D maybe TRBD2 (5 bases). The germline V gene encodes CDR1 SGHRS and CDR2 YFSETQ. V was clipped by 3 bases and J by 0 bases, with 16 bases between them. The CDR3 is 16 amino acids. CDR3 sequence: CASSSPTNPSSYEQYF. CDR3 DNA: TGCGCCAGCAGCTCCCCGACTAATCCTTCCTCCTACGAGCAGTACTTC. The entire variable domain, with the rest obtained from reference TRBV5-1 and TRBJ2-7, is as follows: KAGVTQTPRYLIKTRGQQVTLSCSPISGHRSVSWYQQTPGQGLQFLFEYFSETQRNKGNFPGRFSGRQFSNSRSEMNVSTLELGDSALYLCASSSPTNPSSYEQYFGPGTRLTVT.